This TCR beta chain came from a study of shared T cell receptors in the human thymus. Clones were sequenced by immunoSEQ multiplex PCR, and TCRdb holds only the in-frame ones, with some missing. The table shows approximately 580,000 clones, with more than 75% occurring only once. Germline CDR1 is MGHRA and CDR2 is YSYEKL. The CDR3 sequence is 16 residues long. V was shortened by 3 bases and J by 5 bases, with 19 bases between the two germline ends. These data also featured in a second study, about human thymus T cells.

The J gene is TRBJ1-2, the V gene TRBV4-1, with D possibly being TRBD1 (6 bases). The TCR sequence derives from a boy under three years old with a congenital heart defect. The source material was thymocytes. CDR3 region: CASSQGVLGTQYGYTF. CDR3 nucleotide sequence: TGCGCCAGCAGCCAGGGGGTATTAGGGACACAGTATGGCTACACCTTC.